The 7 T cell receptor beta chains below were found in one sample sequenced in a study of cytomegalovirus exposure and HLA in healthy donors. The PCR made use of 60 Vbeta and 13 Jbeta primers. The assay was immunoSEQ multiplex PCR, and TCRdb's table has in-frame clones only and misses some. The profile shows about 110,000 clones, less than 70% of them singletons. Specimen: PBMCs. The receptors stem from a woman between 65 and 79 years old in good health and CMV-seropositive.

This chain links TRBV2 with TRBJ2-7; perhaps TRBD2 as D (7 bases). Trimming removed 4 bases from V and 1 base from J, with 14 bases in between. The CDR3 covers 15 residues. Germline CDR1 SNHLY, CDR2 FYNNEI. In DNA, the CDR3 is TGTGCCAGCAGTGGGGGCGGGGGCCTTTCCTACGAGCAGTACTTC. Translation gives CASSGGGGLSYEQYF.

The chain uses TRBV4-1 and TRBJ1-1, with 10 bases fitting TRBD1. With 3 bases clipped from V and 1 base from J, the junction kept 8 bases outside the gene matches. The length of the CDR3 is 17 residues. Germline values: CDR1 MGHRA, CDR2 YSYEKL. The CDR3 region is CASSQEGTGVWNTEAFF. As DNA, the CDR3 is TGCGCCAGCAGCCAGGAGGGGACAGGGGTTTGGAACACTGAAGCTTTCTTT.

The CDR3: CASTRSGGRYEQYF. The CDR3 nucleotides read TGCGCCAGCACCCGTAGCGGGGGCCGGTACGAGCAGTACTTC. The chain joins TRBV5-1 to TRBJ2-7, with 9 nucleotides matching TRBD2. The CDR3 contains 14 residues. The V gene end was trimmed by 6 bases and the J gene end by 4 bases; junction bases not matched to a gene: 8. Germline V gene lookup returns CDR1 SGHRS and CDR2 YFSETQ.

This clone showed up just once. The chain uses TRBV19 and TRBJ2-1; 7 positions agree with TRBD1. The trim removed 6 bases at V and 9 bases at J, leaving 5 bases unmatched. The CDR3 runs to 12 residues. Germline-derived CDR1 and CDR2 are LNHDA and SQIVND (reference sequence). The CDR3 DNA reads TGTGCCAGTAGGGACAGGTTGGGTGAGCAGTTCTTC. Translated, it gives CASRDRLGEQFF.

This clone is a singleton in its sample. J is TRBJ1-5 and V is TRBV2; TRBD1 matches at 8 bases. There are 14 residues in the CDR3. Germline V gives CDR1 SNHLY, CDR2 FYNNEI. V dropped 7 bases and J dropped 7; count of bases not matched to a gene: 9. CDR3 bases: TGTGCCAGCAAGGTACAGGGGGGGAGGCAGCCCCAGCATTTT. As protein: CASKVQGGRQPQHF.

In its sample, this clone was seen a few times. The limits of the CDR3 on the DNA are not certain, so only TCRdb's listed CDR3 is given. V and J are TRBV12-2 and TRBJ1-3; the table calls TRBD1, which could not be checked here. TRBV12-2 is a known pseudogene. The CDR3 contains 17 residues when both ends are counted. CDR3 protein: CASRLWGQGAKGNTIYF.

The chain employs TRBV9 and TRBJ1-4; tentatively, D is TRBD1 (5 bases). Germline V lookup: CDR1 SGDLS, CDR2 YYNGEE. The CDR3 consists of 15 residues. V was clipped by 4 bases and J by 2 bases, with 12 bases between them. This CDR3 reads CASSPSGGTNEKLFF. The CDR3 bases are TGTGCCAGCAGCCCGTCGGGGGGGACTAATGAAAAACTGTTTTTT.